This TCR beta chain was captured by sequencing in a study of T cell changes during pregnancy in multiple sclerosis. Using immunoSEQ multiplex PCR, the repertoire was profiled, and TCRdb retains in-frame clones only, with some absent. The sample lists 80,000 to 95,000 clones, 93% occurring once. V trimming: 6 bases; J trimming: 2 bases; junction bases outside the gene matches: 7. CDR1 SGHTA and CDR2 FQGNSA come from the germline V gene. This CDR3 comprises 17 residues. Sequencing used peripheral blood, obtained in the third trimester of pregnancy. The chain is built from TRBV7-2 and TRBJ2-6; 10 nucleotides align to TRBD1. The receptor was derived from a female donor in good health, enrolled as a control in a pregnancy study. The CDR3 reads CASRGTGAGPGANVLTF. The CDR3 region has the DNA TGTGCCAGCAGGGGGACAGGGGCTGGTCCTGGGGCCAACGTCCTGACTTTC.